The 22 T cell receptor beta chains in this list originate from one sample, sequenced in a study of blood T cells in healthy people across ages. Primers used in a second PCR of about 7 to 12 cycles were a sample-barcoded 5' primer and a J-beta primer mix. TCRdb reprocessed the 5' RACE reads with MiXCR, giving one entry per CDR3 protein. The top ten clones hold over 7% of a sample with 1.5 million to 2 million distinct CDR3 sequences, about 28% of them seen once. Sequencing used blood. All receptors come from a woman in her twenties or thirties in good health.

This rearrangement joins TRBV20-1 to TRBJ1-3; 9 bases match TRBD1. The CDR3 contains 17 residues. V was clipped by 2 bases and J by 4 bases; unmatched bases: 12. Per the germline V gene, CDR1 is DFQATT and CDR2 is SNEGSKA (reference sequence). The CDR3: CSARTPQGAGSGNTIYF. The CDR3 DNA is TGCAGTGCTAGAACCCCACAGGGGGCAGGATCAGGAAACACCATATATTTT.

This clonotype was counted a few times. The chain recombines TRBV7-2 with TRBJ2-3; the D gene is possibly TRBD2 (6 bases). The CDR3 has 15 residues. The V gene lost 5 bases and the J gene lost 2 bases, with 14 bases spanning the gap. Germline CDR1 SGHTA, CDR2 FQGNSA. CDR3 sequence (DNA): TGTGCCAGCAGCCCGGAGGAGGGCCTCACAGATACGCAGTATTTT. As protein: CASSPEEGLTDTQYF.

The chain has TRBV24-1 and TRBJ2-7; 9 nucleotides line up with TRBD1. Unmatched junction bases numbered 8, after V lost 7 bases and J lost 2 bases. The CDR3 has 15 amino acids. The germline CDR1 and CDR2 sequences are KGHDR and SFDVKD. The DNA for the CDR3 is TGTGCCACCAGGCTCCGGGACAGGGACCCCTACGAGCAGTACTTC. Its protein is CATRLRDRDPYEQYF.

This clonotype was detected a few times. An end of the junction does not agree with germline; a read error may underlie this. The V and J genes are TRBV12-3 or TRBV12-4 and TRBJ1-4, with D unclear. The CDR3 totals 12 residues. CDR3 in amino acids: CASEGTGEKLVF. The CDR3 DNA is TGTGCCAGCGAAGGTACTGGTGAAAAACTGGTTTTT.

This clonotype was seen a few times. One junction end does not reproduce the germline sequence, and a read error may be involved. The chain couples TRBV6-6 to TRBJ2-7; D gene uncertain. The CDR3 consists of 16 residues. Per germline, CDR1 MNHNY and CDR2 SVGAGI (reference sequence). The CDR3: CANSYSKGDPPYEQYF. The CDR3 DNA reads as TGTGCCAACAGTTACTCGAAAGGAGATCCCCCCTACGAGCAGTACTTC.

The chain recombines TRBV12-3 or TRBV12-4 with TRBJ2-3; unclear D gene. The CDR3 is made up of 16 amino acids. V lost 6 bases to trimming and J lost 9 bases, with 25 bases between them. CDR3 nucleotide sequence: TGTGCCAGCAGCCCCGCAGGCGGAGTGAGAGTAGGGACGCAGTATTTT. Residues: CASSPAGGVRVGTQYF.

This clonotype was seen once. The rearrangement joins TRBV7-9 to TRBJ2-5; D assignment may be TRBD1 or TRBD2 (6 bases each). The CDR3 spans 17 residues. CDR1 SEHNR and CDR2 FQNEAQ come from the germline V gene (reference sequence). The V and J ends lost 4 bases and 11 bases respectively, with 29 bases between them. The CDR3 bases are TGTGCCAGCAGCTCCACGGGGGCCCCTACGAAATACAATGAGCAGTACTTC. This sequence encodes CASSSTGAPTKYNEQYF.

In regard to this clonotype: A read error is the likely source, as a far larger clone sits one nucleotide away. The chain recombines TRBV20-1 with TRBJ2-5; D is perhaps TRBD2 (5 bases). Per germline, CDR1 DFQATT and CDR2 SNEGSKA (reference sequence). The CDR3 consists of 10 residues. The CDR3 DNA is TGCAGTGCTAGTAGGGAGACCCGGTACTTC. Its translation is CSASRETRYF.

This clonotype was detected many times. The CDR3 bases are TGTGCCAGCAGCCCCAGACAGGCGGGGCGGAATGAGCAGTTCTTC. Translated, it gives CASSPRQAGRNEQFF. The chain is built from TRBV12-3 or TRBV12-4 and TRBJ2-1; D is perhaps TRBD1 or TRBD2 (6 bases each). Trimming shortened V by 6 bases and J by 7 bases, and 19 bases separated the two germline ends. CDR3 size: 15 residues.

CDR3 region: CASMTVENNSPLHF. Written as DNA, the CDR3 is TGTGCCAGTATGACGGTTGAGAATAATTCACCCCTCCACTTT. The chain employs TRBV19 and TRBJ1-6, with D uncertain. The CDR3 is 14 residues long. V was shortened by 7 bases and J by 5 bases, with 12 bases between the two germline ends. Looked up from germline, CDR1 is LNHDA and CDR2 is SQIVND (reference sequence). Combining the CDR3 with reference TRBV19 and TRBJ1-6 gives the whole variable domain DGGITQSPKYLFRKEGQNVTLSCEQNLNHDAMYWYRQDPGQGLRLIYYSQIVNDFQKGDIAEGYSVSREKKESFPLTVTSAQKNPTAFYLCASMTVENNSPLHFGNGTRLTVT.

The chain has TRBV2 and TRBJ2-7; D not resolved. Germline CDR1 is SNHLY and CDR2 is FYNNEI. Deletions cut 4 bases from V and 12 bases from J, with 16 bases between. The CDR3 sequence is 12 residues long. CDR3: CASSVLAVGMYF. The DNA for the CDR3 is TGTGCCAGCAGTGTCTTGGCGGTCGGTATGTACTTC.

This clonotype was picked up a small number of times. The rearrangement uses TRBV12-3 or TRBV12-4 and TRBJ2-1, with D hard to call. Trimming left V 6 bases short and J 1 base short, with 7 bases between. CDR3 length equals 13 residues. Here the CDR3 reads CASRGLSYNEQFF. In nucleotides, the CDR3 is TGTGCCAGCAGGGGCCTATCCTACAATGAGCAGTTCTTC.

The V and J genes are TRBV14 and TRBJ2-2; D possibly corresponds to TRBD2 (5 bases). V lost 4 bases to trimming and J lost 12 bases, with 12 bases between them. The CDR3 is 12 amino acids. Germline-derived CDR1 and CDR2 are SGHDN and FVKESK. CDR3 DNA sequence: TGTGCCAGCAGCCCCGGACTCGCGAAGCTGTTTTTT. It translates to CASSPGLAKLFF.

The table lists this clonotype with many counts. The rearrangement links TRBV7-3 to TRBJ2-1; 9 nucleotides match TRBD1. Losses at the gene ends were 5 bases for V and 3 bases for J; bases not matched to a gene: 8. The CDR3 is 16 amino acids. CDR1 SGHTA and CDR2 FQGTGA come from the germline V gene. The CDR3 protein is CASSPSGTGIYNEQFF. The CDR3 coding sequence is TGTGCCAGCAGCCCCTCTGGGACAGGGATCTACAATGAGCAGTTCTTC.

A few counts support this clonotype. CDR3 in amino acids: CASSEFGGQGYGYTF. CDR3 bases: TGTGCCAGCAGTGAGTTTGGAGGACAGGGGTATGGCTACACCTTC. The chain carries TRBV2 and TRBJ1-2; 9 positions agree with TRBD1. The CDR3 has 15 residues. The germline CDR1 and CDR2 sequences are SNHLY and FYNNEI. V dropped 3 bases and J dropped 5; count of bases not matched to a gene: 7. Variable domain in full (rest from reference TRBV2 and TRBJ1-2): EPEVTQTPSHQVTQMGQEVILRCVPISNHLYFYWYRQILGQKVEFLVSFYNNEISEKSEIFDDQFSVERPDGSNFTLKIRSTKLEDSAMYFCASSEFGGQGYGYTFGSGTRLTVV.

This clonotype showed up just a few times. This chain uses TRBV2 with TRBJ1-4, with D tentatively TRBD1 (6 bases). CDR3 length: 14 residues. Germline V CDR1 and CDR2: SNHLY, FYNNEI. V gave up 5 bases and J gave up 7 bases, with 14 bases separating them. CDR3 sequence reads: CASSPTGIAEKLFF. The CDR3 nucleotides are TGTGCCAGCAGTCCTACAGGGATAGCTGAAAAACTGTTTTTT.

The chain joins TRBV5-4 to TRBJ2-5, with no clear D. Germline V gene sequence: CDR1 SGHNT, CDR2 YYREEE (reference sequence). V was trimmed by 3 bases and J by 3 bases, leaving 9 bases between them. The CDR3 contains 13 residues. CDR3 DNA: TGTGCCAGCAGCTGGGTGCCGGAAGAGACCCAGTACTTC. This translates into CASSWVPEETQYF.

A few counts support this clonotype. The CDR3: CASSLGLAGGYYEQYF. DNA of the CDR3: TGTGCCAGCAGTTTAGGACTAGCGGGAGGTTACTACGAGCAGTACTTC. The chain couples TRBV12-3 or TRBV12-4 to TRBJ2-7; 13 positions match TRBD2. The V gene end was trimmed by 1 base and the J gene end by 3 bases; junction bases not matched to a gene: 3. This CDR3 is 16 amino acids long.

This clonotype has only a few counts. A read error may produce the germline difference seen at one junction end. The chain is built from TRBV5-1 and TRBJ2-1, with 15 bases fitting TRBD2. The CDR3 extends over 15 amino acids. CDR1 and CDR2 from the germline V gene are SGHRS and YFSETQ. In DNA form, the CDR3 reads TGCGCCAGCAGCGGACTAGCGGGGGGGTACAATGGGCAGTTCTTC. Amino acids: CASSGLAGGYNGQFF.

Comment on this clonotype: At one end the junction does not follow the germline gene, possibly because of a read error. This chain joins TRBV7-2 and TRBJ1-5; tentative D call: TRBD1 (5 bases). The germline V gene encodes CDR1 SGHTA and CDR2 FQGNSA. This CDR3 has 12 amino acids. The CDR3: CANSLRGQPQHF. The CDR3 nucleotides are TGTGCCAACAGCTTGAGGGGTCAGCCCCAGCATTTT.

CDR3 loop: CASSQMASGNVDTQYF. The CDR3 DNA reads as TGCGCCAGCAGCCAAATGGCTAGCGGGAATGTAGATACGCAGTATTTT. The V and J genes are TRBV4-3 and TRBJ2-3; the match to TRBD2 covers 9 bases. CDR3 length equals 16 residues. Losses at the gene ends were 2 bases for V and 5 bases for J; bases not matched to a gene: 8. In germline, CDR1 is LGHNA, CDR2 YSLEER.

Concerning this clonotype itself: A single base separates this from a much larger clone, so it may be a read error. This rearrangement joins TRBV10-3 to TRBJ2-5; D gene uncertain. Germline CDR1 reads ENHRY; CDR2 reads SYGVKD. The ends were cut back, 6 bases at V and 11 bases at J, with 19 bases in the middle. The CDR3 has 13 amino acids. CDR3 protein: CAIRDQTLGPQYF. The CDR3 nucleotides read TGTGCCATCAGGGACCAGACTTTAGGACCGCAGTACTTC.